Following are 21 T cell receptor beta chains from one sample sequenced in a study of blood T cells in healthy people across ages. Combining a sample-barcoded 5' primer with a J-beta primer mix, a second PCR ran for roughly 6 to 12 cycles. Using its own MiXCR run on the 5' RACE reads, TCRdb lists one record per CDR3 protein. Of around 800,000 distinct CDR3 sequences in the sample, roughly 24% are singletons; the top ten hold roughly 3.1%. These data are also associated with another study on T cells of mothers and their children.

The sample consisted of blood. The source of these receptors is a boy between 10 and 17 years old in good health.

The sample holds one count of this clonotype. The chain has TRBV6-1 and TRBJ2-5; 10 bases agree with TRBD1. CDR3 length: 13 amino acids. CDR1 and CDR2 from the germline V gene are MNHNS and SASEGT. V shed 6 bases and J 7 bases; nucleotides not matched to a gene: 5. The CDR3, as DNA: TGTGCCAGCAGGGGGACAGGGGCAGGGACCCAGTACTTC. Translation: CASRGTGAGTQYF.

The chain employs TRBV2 and TRBJ1-2; D gene uncertain. The CDR3 has 13 residues. V was clipped by 5 bases and J by 8 bases, with 15 bases between them. Per the germline V gene, CDR1 is SNHLY and CDR2 is FYNNEI. CDR3 in DNA: TGTGCCAGCAGTATCGACAAGGTGGCGGGCTACACCTTC. Amino acid sequence: CASSIDKVAGYTF.

V and J are TRBV4-1 and TRBJ2-5; D is perhaps TRBD1 (6 bases). V was clipped by 1 base and J by 9 bases, with 21 bases between them. Per the germline V gene, CDR1 is MGHRA and CDR2 is YSYEKL. The CDR3 spans 16 residues. The CDR3 protein is CASSQGPGSEAGAQYF. DNA of the CDR3: TGCGCCAGCAGCCAAGGGCCGGGATCCGAGGCAGGGGCCCAGTACTTC.

The chain joins TRBV24-1 to TRBJ1-4; no clear D. The CDR3 spans 14 residues. Germline loops: CDR1 KGHDR, CDR2 SFDVKD. The V end lost 4 bases, the J end lost 5 bases, and 10 bases lay between the germline ends. The CDR3: CATSDPGRNEKLFF. DNA for the CDR3: TGTGCCACCAGTGACCCGGGCCGGAATGAAAAACTGTTTTTT.

This clonotype was seen a few times. The V gene is TRBV4-1, the J gene TRBJ1-4; TRBD1 matches 7 bases. This CDR3 has 16 residues. Germline V gene sequence: CDR1 MGHRA, CDR2 YSYEKL. The junction had 8 bases not matched to a gene; V was cut back by 3 bases and J by 4 bases. CDR3 in amino acids: CASSQVGQSFNEKLFF. CDR3 bases: TGCGCCAGCAGCCAGGTGGGACAGTCATTTAATGAAAAACTGTTTTTT.

V is TRBV20-1 and J is TRBJ2-5; 9 bases match TRBD2. The J call is doubtful: the DNA matches TRBJ2-7 better. CDR1 DFQATT and CDR2 SNEGSKA come from the germline V gene (reference sequence). CDR3 size: 14 residues. CDR3 nucleotide sequence: TGCAGTGCTAGAGATCTAGCGGGGCCCTACGAGCAGTACTTC. This sequence encodes CSARDLAGPYEQYF.

This clonotype came up a few times. The V and J genes are TRBV20-1 and TRBJ1-2; D is undetermined. CDR1 is DFQATT and CDR2 is SNEGSKA in the germline V gene (reference sequence). The CDR3 loop spans 13 amino acids. The germline V and J ends were trimmed by 6 bases and 2 bases, with 13 bases remaining between them. The CDR3 sequence is CSAKSTPNYGYTF. CDR3 DNA: TGCAGTGCAAAGAGCACCCCAAACTATGGCTACACCTTC.

This clonotype was seen a handful of times. The chain joins TRBV9 to TRBJ2-5; 13 nucleotides align to TRBD2. This CDR3 has 15 amino acids. From germline, CDR1 is SGDLS and CDR2 YYNGEE. V gave up 3 bases and J gave up 5 bases; unmatched junction bases: 4. The CDR3 nucleotides are TGTGCCAGCAGCGAACTAGCGGGGGGGTCGGAGACCCAGTACTTC. Translating gives CASSELAGGSETQYF. The variable domain in full, with the rest retrieved from reference TRBV9 and TRBJ2-5, is DSGVTQTPKHLITATGQRVTLRCSPRSGDLSVYWYQQSLDQGLQFLIQYYNGEERAKGNILERFSAQQFPDLHSELNLSSLELGDSALYFCASSELAGGSETQYFGPGTRLLVL.

The V and J genes are TRBV20-1 and TRBJ2-7, with D unclear. The V gene lost 2 bases and the J gene lost 4 bases, with 6 bases spanning the gap. Germline CDR1 reads DFQATT; CDR2 reads SNEGSKA (reference sequence). There are 11 residues in the CDR3. The CDR3 here is CSARSEYEQYF. The CDR3 DNA reads TGCAGTGCTAGATCGGAGTACGAGCAGTACTTC.

This chain uses TRBV10-2 with TRBJ2-7; possible D gene TRBD1, 6 bases. CDR1 is WSHSY and CDR2 is SAAADI in the germline V gene. Trimming left V 6 bases short and J 0 bases short, with 15 bases between. CDR3 size: 15 residues. The CDR3 DNA reads as TGCGCCAGCAGAAGATCAATGACAGGCTCCTACGAGCAGTACTTC. It is translated as CASRRSMTGSYEQYF.

The chain recombines TRBV20-1 with TRBJ1-2; TRBD1 agrees at 7 bases. This CDR3 comprises 16 residues. The germline V gene encodes CDR1 DFQATT and CDR2 SNEGSKA (reference sequence). The trim removed 0 bases at V and 0 bases at J, leaving 7 bases unmatched. The CDR3 is CSARDRDSYSNYGYTF. CDR3 bases: TGCAGTGCTAGAGACCGGGACAGTTATTCTAACTATGGCTACACCTTC.

CDR3 bases: TGCGCCAGCAGCTTACTAGCGGGGGAGACAGATACGCAGTATTTT. This gives the protein CASSLLAGETDTQYF. The genes are TRBV5-1 and TRBJ2-3, with TRBD2 matching 11 bases. Looked up from germline, CDR1 is SGHRS and CDR2 is YFSETQ. CDR3 length: 15 residues. V gave up 2 bases and J gave up 3 bases; unmatched junction bases: 2.

The chain joins TRBV6-6 to TRBJ2-5; 8 bases match TRBD2. Germline V CDR1 and CDR2: MNHNY, SVGAGI (reference sequence). The CDR3 runs 16 residues. The J segment lost 0 bases and the V segment lost 2 bases, leaving 5 bases of the junction unmatched. CDR3 residues: CASSYLPSGYQETQYF. CDR3 DNA sequence: TGTGCCAGCAGTTACCTGCCTAGCGGGTACCAAGAGACCCAGTACTTC.

V is TRBV5-1 and J is TRBJ2-3, with unresolved D. The germline gives CDR1 SGHRS, CDR2 YFSETQ. The V gene lost 0 bases and the J gene lost 4 bases, with 15 bases spanning the gap. This CDR3 spans 16 amino acids. CDR3 sequence (DNA): TGCGCCAGCAGCTTGGGTGCTCTTCTAGAGGCAGATACGCAGTATTTT. Amino acids: CASSLGALLEADTQYF.

This chain connects TRBV10-3 to TRBJ1-4; D remains ambiguous. Germline assignment: CDR1 ENHRY and CDR2 SYGVKD. The CDR3 is made up of 15 amino acids. V dropped 0 bases and J dropped 8 bases, with 13 bases sitting between them. The CDR3 DNA is TGTGCCATCAGTGAGTCGATTGGGGTTTCAGAAAAACTGTTTTTT. Protein sequence: CAISESIGVSEKLFF.

This clonotype was recorded a few times. This chain uses TRBV28 with TRBJ2-5, with D possibly being TRBD2 (7 bases). The DNA end favors TRBJ2-1, so the J call may be wrong. Germline CDR1 and CDR2: MDHEN and SYDVKM. The CDR3 is 16 residues long. The CDR3 protein is CASSLRGGRTYNEQFF. CDR3 bases: TGTGCCAGCAGTTTGAGGGGGGGGAGGACCTACAATGAGCAGTTCTTC.

As regards this clonotype: Sequence at one end of the junction differs from germline and may be a read error. The chain uses TRBV9 and TRBJ2-5; the D gene is possibly TRBD2 (7 bases). The CDR3 extends over 17 amino acids. Germline V gene data show CDR1 as SGDLS and CDR2 as YYNGEE. The CDR3 spells CASSGTPYAGAGETQYF. In nucleotides, the CDR3 is TGTGCCAGCAGCGGAACCCCTTACGCGGGGGCTGGAGAGACCCAGTATTTC.

This clonotype was observed a handful of times. The chain employs TRBV12-3 or TRBV12-4 and TRBJ2-7; D gene uncertain. The V gene lost 3 bases and the J gene lost 0 bases, with 9 bases spanning the gap. This CDR3 comprises 14 residues. CDR3 bases: TGTGCCAGCAGTTTTTCGGCTTCCTCCTACGAGCAGTACTTC. This encodes CASSFSASSYEQYF.

This chain joins TRBV24-1 and TRBJ2-3; 9 bases agree with TRBD2. The CDR3 is made up of 16 amino acids. CDR1 and CDR2 (germline): KGHDR, SFDVKD. The V segment lost 4 bases and the J segment 2 bases; nucleotides outside the gene matches: 6. The CDR3 DNA follows: TGTGCCACCAGTGACCCTAGCGGGGCACCCACAGATACGCAGTATTTT. Translated: CATSDPSGAPTDTQYF.

This clonotype was detected a few times. This chain connects TRBV9 to TRBJ2-1; D unresolved. The CDR3 has 13 amino acids. The germline V gene encodes CDR1 SGDLS and CDR2 YYNGEE. Trimming took off 4 bases at V and 13 bases at J, with 18 bases between the two ends. The CDR3 bases are TGTGCCAGCAGCTCCCTCTCAGAGAGGCGTCAGTTCTTC. The encoded protein is CASSSLSERRQFF.

V gene TRBV20-1 combines with J gene TRBJ2-1; a possible D gene is TRBD2 (6 bases). Germline V gene data show CDR1 as DFQATT and CDR2 as SNEGSKA (reference sequence). V lost 5 bases and J lost 4, with 15 bases in between. CDR3 size: 14 residues. CDR3 region: CSAVHGTSYNEQFF. CDR3 DNA sequence: TGCAGTGCTGTGCACGGGACTTCATACAATGAGCAGTTCTTC.